The text below deals with one TCR beta chain. The antigen is undetermined. This entry comes from a study of beta chain features in type 1 diabetes. The study's findings and limits: In every one of the four CD4+ subsets, TCRB CDR3s were moderately but significantly shorter in Type 1 diabetes patients. More deletions and fewer insertions at VDJ junctions were seen in type 1 diabetes patients. Within patients, naive, central memory and Treg TCRB repertoires seemed more similar than within healthy donors.

CD45RO/CCR7/CD25/CD127/CD95/CD27 separated CD4+ naive, central memory, regulatory and stem cell-like memory cells by sorting. Of the isolated RNA, all was reverse transcribed, and so the sequenced material was expressed TCRB transcripts. An average around 3.8 million reads came from naive, central memory and regulatory T cell samples. Profiled with immunoSEQ multiplex PCR; TCRdb holds only in-frame clones, not every one. The sample has 28,000 or so clones, around 60% seen once. The source material was Tregs from blood. The source is a woman aged 25 to 39 with type 1 diabetes.

The CDR3 DNA follows: TGCAGCGTTGTAGGCCACAGGGAAAGGCCCACAGATACGCAGTATTTT. It specifies CSVVGHRERPTDTQYF. This chain uses TRBV29-1 with TRBJ2-3; weak D call: TRBD1 (6 bases). Germline V gene lookup returns CDR1 SQVTM and CDR2 ANQGSEA. This CDR3 region has 16 residues. The germline V and J ends were trimmed by 4 bases and 2 bases, with 19 bases remaining between them.